The 21 T cell receptor beta chains below all came from one sample that was sequenced in a study of T cell clonality in common variable immunodeficiency. Study results and limitations: Reportedly, TCR beta sequences from common variable immunodeficiency showed fewer deletions and N-nucleotide insertions.

The assay was immunoSEQ multiplex PCR, and TCRdb's table has in-frame clones only and misses some. The table lists 25,000 to 35,000 clones, with no singletons. Their cognate antigens are unknown. Sequencing was carried out using peripheral blood mononuclear cells. These receptors were collected from a human donor with common variable immunodeficiency.

This clone was seen at least ten times. The read ends 3 residues early relative to the CDR3; the germline J gene fills the gap. The chain combines TRBV27 with TRBJ2-3; 10 bases match TRBD2. This CDR3 has 16 amino acids. The germline CDR1 and CDR2 sequences are MNHEY and SMNVEV (reference sequence). V shed 8 bases, J shed 2 bases, and the junction held 10 bases outside the gene matches. The CDR3 here is CASGRRAGGNTDTQYF. The covered CDR3 bases are TGTGCCAGCGGACGGAGAGCGGGGGGGAACACAGATACG.

This clone has more than one count but fewer than ten. The read halts 3 residues ahead of the CDR3 end, with the missing end drawn from the germline J gene. The J gene is TRBJ2-1, the V gene TRBV20-1; 10 bases are shared with TRBD2. Germline V gene sequence: CDR1 DFQATT, CDR2 SNEGSKA (reference sequence). V gave up 4 bases and J gave up 3 bases; unmatched junction bases: 12. The CDR3 is made up of 17 amino acids. CDR3 DNA (partial): TGCAGTGCTATCCCTAGCGGGGGATCTTCAATCTACAATGAG. It translates to CSAIPSGGSSIYNE. The full-length CDR3 reads as CSAIPSGGSSIYNEQFF.

This clone was found many times. The CDR3 extends 3 residues past the end of the read, so its final part is completed from the germline J gene. The chain carries TRBV29-1 and TRBJ2-2; 7 bases agree with TRBD2. V lost 8 bases, J lost 6 bases, and 15 bases stayed unmatched. Germline V gives CDR1 SQVTM, CDR2 ANQGSEA. The CDR3 runs 15 residues. The CDR3 loop is CSSSGGSISAGELFF. The part of the CDR3 DNA that was read is TGCAGCTCCTCGGGGGGATCTATAAGCGCCGGGGAG.

This clone was seen ten or more times. The DNA ends 3 residues before the CDR3 does, and the rest of the CDR3 is filled in from the germline J gene. The chain has TRBV14 and TRBJ2-3; 8 bases are shared with TRBD1. V dropped 4 bases and J dropped 6; count of bases not matched to a gene: 3. The germline V gene encodes CDR1 SGHDN and CDR2 FVKESK. The CDR3 is 13 amino acids. The CDR3 reads CASSPWTGDTQYF. CDR3 DNA, as far as it was read: TGTGCCAGCAGCCCCTGGACAGGGGATACG.

With regard to this clone: The read ends 3 residues shy of where the CDR3 ends; the end is completed using the germline J gene. The V gene is TRBV5-5, the J gene TRBJ1-5, with 8 nucleotides matching TRBD1. V was pared by 3 bases and J by 1 base, with 0 bases of the junction left unmatched. Germline values: CDR1 SGHKS, CDR2 YYEKEE (reference sequence). The CDR3 extends over 14 amino acids. The CDR3 is CASSWDRSNQPQHF. CDR3 DNA, as far as it was read: TGTGCCAGCAGCTGGGACAGGAGCAATCAGCCC.

This clone was observed a handful of times. The read finishes 3 residues shy of the CDR3 end, and the germline J gene is used to complete it. The V gene is TRBV6-1, the J gene TRBJ2-1, with 13 bases matching TRBD2. Germline V gene lookup returns CDR1 MNHNS and CDR2 SASEGT. This CDR3 has 19 amino acids. V lost 1 base, J lost 4 bases, and 10 bases stayed unmatched. The CDR3 bases that were read are TGTGCCAGCAGTGAAGAGGGACTAGCGGGACGGTTGAGTTACAATGAG. Its translation is CASSEEGLAGRLSYNE. The full CDR3 sequence reads CASSEEGLAGRLSYNEQFF.

With respect to this clone: From the germline J gene comes the end of the CDR3, since the read stops 3 residues before it. This chain joins TRBV7-9 and TRBJ1-2; D not certain. Looked up from germline, CDR1 is SEHNR and CDR2 is FQNEAQ (reference sequence). The CDR3 covers 14 residues. CDR3 sequence: CASSLSGRRAGYTF. The sequenced part of the CDR3 DNA is TGTGCCAGCAGCTTATCCGGGAGGCGGGCGGGC.

In its sample, this clone was seen a few times. The read falls 3 residues short of the CDR3 end, and the missing part is taken from the germline J gene. The chain carries TRBV6-2 or TRBV6-3 and TRBJ1-1, with no clear D. The germline V gene has CDR1 MNHEY and CDR2 SVGEGT. Trimming left V 5 bases short and J 1 base short, with 8 bases between. The CDR3 loop spans 13 amino acids. CDR3 DNA (partial): TGTGCCAGCAGTCAACACGAGAACACTGAA. Residues: CASSQHENTE. The CDR3 in full is CASSQHENTEAFF.

This clone has at least ten counts. The read terminates 3 residues ahead of where the CDR3 ends, so the germline J gene completes it. The chain uses TRBV30 and TRBJ1-3, with D uncertain. The V gene lost 5 bases and the J gene lost 0 bases, with 8 bases spanning the gap. Germline V gene sequence: CDR1 GTSNPN, CDR2 SVGIG (reference sequence). The CDR3 runs 13 residues. The CDR3 DNA, read in part, is TGTGCCTGGGACTTGCTCTCTGGAAACACC. It yields the protein CAWDLLSGNT. The whole CDR3 region reads CAWDLLSGNTIYF.

This clone was counted many times. The observed sequence ends 3 residues before the CDR3 terminus, with the missing tail filled in from the germline J gene. The chain joins TRBV7-2 to TRBJ2-7; unclear D gene. V was trimmed by 1 base and J by 2 bases, leaving 9 bases between them. There are 14 residues in the CDR3. From germline, CDR1 is SGHTA and CDR2 FQGNSA. The CDR3 DNA, read in part, is TGTGCCAGCAGCTTAGGGCCAGAAACCTACGAG. It codes for CASSLGPETYE. The whole CDR3 sequence is CASSLGPETYEQYF.

This clone was observed a handful of times. Sequencing ends 3 residues short of the CDR3 end; the germline J gene provides the rest. The rearrangement joins TRBV7-2 to TRBJ1-5, with D unresolved. Germline CDR1 SGHTA, CDR2 FQGNSA. This CDR3 spans 13 amino acids. CDR3 DNA, as far as it was read: TGTGCCAGCAGCTTAGAACGGCCGACACCC. It translates to CASSLERPTP. The complete CDR3 protein is CASSLERPTPQHF.

This clone appeared many times. The read halts 3 residues ahead of the CDR3 end, with the missing end drawn from the germline J gene. V gene TRBV29-1 combines with J gene TRBJ2-7; possible D gene TRBD2, 5 bases. V lost 4 bases to trimming and J lost 5 bases, with 12 bases between them. The CDR3 extends over 12 amino acids. The germline gives CDR1 SQVTM, CDR2 ANQGSEA. The CDR3 region is CSVGGSQNEQYF. Incomplete CDR3 DNA: TGCAGCGTTGGCGGGTCCCAGAACGAG.

On this clone: With the read ending 3 residues before the CDR3 end, the germline J gene is used to fill in that end. V usage is TRBV7-2 and J usage is TRBJ2-4; D remains unclear. Germline V gene lookup returns CDR1 SGHTA and CDR2 FQGNSA. The CDR3 has 13 residues. Trimming pared 1 base from V and 6 bases from J, leaving 7 bases between. The DNA read from the CDR3 is TGTGCCAGCAGCTTAGAACGCGGAAACATT. Its protein product is CASSLERGNI. The CDR3 as a whole reads CASSLERGNIQYF.

As concerns this clone: The CDR3 end falls 3 residues outside the read, so it is completed with the germline J gene. The chain joins TRBV7-2 to TRBJ1-3; 9 bases line up with TRBD1. CDR3 length: 15 residues. The trim removed 1 base at V and 2 bases at J, leaving 0 bases unmatched. CDR1 and CDR2 (germline): SGHTA, FQGNSA. The CDR3 loop reads CASSLGQGAGNTIYF. The CDR3 DNA, read in part, is TGTGCCAGCAGCTTAGGACAGGGGGCTGGAAACACC.

A word on this clone: The read ends 3 residues before the CDR3 terminus; that terminus is restored from the germline J gene. This chain uses TRBV18 with TRBJ1-5; weak D call: TRBD1 (5 bases). V lost 8 bases and J 7 bases, leaving 15 bases between the germline ends. This CDR3 has 13 residues. Per germline, CDR1 KGHSH and CDR2 LQKENI. The chain's CDR3 is CASGTGGSQPQHF. The covered CDR3 bases are TGTGCCAGCGGAACGGGGGGAAGCCAGCCC.

This clone has at least ten counts. The observed sequence ends 3 residues before the CDR3 terminus, with the missing tail filled in from the germline J gene. This sequence joins TRBV19 and TRBJ2-5; 7 nucleotides match TRBD1. The CDR3 is made up of 17 amino acids. Per the germline V gene, CDR1 is LNHDA and CDR2 is SQIVND (reference sequence). V trimming: 4 bases; J trimming: 0 bases; junction bases outside the gene matches: 11. Here the CDR3 reads CASSNKASGQDQETQYF. The sequenced part of the CDR3 DNA is TGTGCCAGTAGTAACAAGGCCAGCGGACAGGACCAAGAGACC. The variable domain in full, completed from reference TRBV19 and TRBJ2-5, reads DGGITQSPKYLFRKEGQNVTLSCEQNLNHDAMYWYRQDPGQGLRLIYYSQIVNDFQKGDIAEGYSVSREKKESFPLTVTSAQKNPTAFYLCASSNKASGQDQETQYFGPGTRLLVL.

The sample holds many counts of this clone. Read coverage stops 3 residues before the CDR3 terminus; the germline J gene supplies the remainder. J is TRBJ2-3 and V is TRBV7-3; tentatively, D is TRBD2 (6 bases). Per germline, CDR1 SGHTA and CDR2 FQGTGA. With 5 bases removed from V and 2 bases from J, the gap between germline ends came to 23 bases. The CDR3 totals 18 residues. The sequenced part of the CDR3 DNA is TGTGCCAGCAGCCCAAAGACCCGGTGGCGGGGAGACACAGATACG. Amino acids: CASSPKTRWRGDTDT. The CDR3 reads in full as CASSPKTRWRGDTDTQYF.

This clone was recorded at least ten times. CDR3 amino acids: CASSLEVQAYGYTF. CDR3 DNA (partial): TGTGCCAGCAGCTTAGAGGTGCAGGCCTATGGC. V and J are TRBV7-9 and TRBJ1-2; D is undetermined. The read comes to an end 3 residues before the CDR3 does, leaving the germline J gene to fill in the end. This CDR3 region has 14 residues. V was shortened by 1 base and J by 4 bases, with 10 bases between the two germline ends. The germline gives CDR1 SEHNR, CDR2 FQNEAQ (reference sequence). The entire variable domain, with the rest obtained from reference TRBV7-9 and TRBJ1-2, is as follows: DTGVSQNPRHKITKRGQNVTFRCDPISEHNRLYWYRQTLGQGPEFLTYFQNEAQLEKSRLLSDRFSAERPKGSFSTLEIQRTEQGDSAMYLCASSLEVQAYGYTFGSGTRLTVV.

This clone has just a few counts. The read ends 3 residues shy of where the CDR3 ends; the end is completed using the germline J gene. V usage is TRBV19 and J usage is TRBJ1-5; 9 bases map to TRBD1. With V trimmed by 5 bases and J by 7 bases, 15 bases remained unmatched. The CDR3 loop spans 17 amino acids. CDR1 LNHDA and CDR2 SQIVND come from the germline V gene (reference sequence). The sequenced CDR3 bases are TGTGCCAGTAGTCACATCCACAGGGGGCTGAACGTGCAGCCC. Translation gives CASSHIHRGLNVQP. The CDR3, in full, reads CASSHIHRGLNVQPQHF.

This clone was seen ten or more times. Sequencing ends 3 residues short of the CDR3 end; the germline J gene provides the rest. The chain combines TRBV18 with TRBJ2-3, with TRBD2 matching 10 bases. The junction had 13 bases not matched to a gene; V was cut back by 2 bases and J by 2 bases. The V gene's germline CDR1 is KGHSH and CDR2 LQKENI. CDR3 length: 19 amino acids. CDR3 protein: CASSPIPSGGARFTDTQYF. CDR3 bases read: TGTGCCAGCTCACCAATCCCTAGCGGGGGAGCCCGGTTCACAGATACG.

This clone was seen only a few times. The read ends 3 residues early relative to the CDR3; the germline J gene fills the gap. This sequence joins TRBV2 and TRBJ1-6; 9 positions match TRBD1. The V and J ends lost 7 bases and 9 bases, in that order; junction bases with no gene match: 4. Germline assignment: CDR1 SNHLY and CDR2 FYNNEI. There are 13 residues in the CDR3. Here the CDR3 reads CASNGQGTSPLHF. The sequenced CDR3 bases are TGTGCCAGCAACGGACAGGGGACTTCACCC.